Included here is one T cell receptor beta chain sequence, with context. V shed 4 bases and J shed 4 bases, with 10 bases lying between them. The length of the CDR3 is 13 residues. The germline gives CDR1 MNHEY, CDR2 SVGAGI. The data originate from a study of T cell responses to AZD1222 COVID-19 vaccine. The repertoire was sequenced with immunoSEQ multiplex PCR; TCRdb's copy has only in-frame clones and lacks some. The table lists 150,000 or so clones, around 88% of them singletons, with 2% to 2.5% in the top ten. This TCR came from an adult in good health. The material was peripheral blood, obtained on day 0 of AZD1222 vaccination. The rearrangement joins TRBV6-5 to TRBJ1-2; D ambiguous. The chain's CDR3 is CASSFGDFYGYTF. In nucleotides, the CDR3 is TGTGCCAGCAGTTTTGGGGATTTCTATGGCTACACCTTC.